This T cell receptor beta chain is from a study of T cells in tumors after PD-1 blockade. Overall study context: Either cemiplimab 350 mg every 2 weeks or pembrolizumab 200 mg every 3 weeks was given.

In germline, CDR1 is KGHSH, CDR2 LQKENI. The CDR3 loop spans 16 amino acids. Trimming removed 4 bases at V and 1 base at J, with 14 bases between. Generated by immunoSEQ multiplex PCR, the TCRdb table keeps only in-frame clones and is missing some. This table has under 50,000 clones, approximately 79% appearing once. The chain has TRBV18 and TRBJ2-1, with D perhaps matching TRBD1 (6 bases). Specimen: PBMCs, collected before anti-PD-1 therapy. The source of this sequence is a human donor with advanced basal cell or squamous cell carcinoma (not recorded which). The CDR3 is CASSLLQGSSYNEQFF. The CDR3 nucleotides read TGTGCCAGCTCACTTCTACAGGGCTCGTCCTACAATGAGCAGTTCTTC.